The sequence of this T cell receptor (beta chain) was determined in a study of T cells after yellow fever vaccination. MiXCR, applied by TCRdb to the 5' RACE reads, yields one record per CDR3 protein. The sample carries 30,000 or so distinct CDR3 sequences, approximately 6.5% recorded once. In its sample, this clonotype ranks as medium-sized. There are 13 residues in the CDR3. Germline CDR1 is SGHTA and CDR2 is FQGNSA. V shed 7 bases and J 2 bases; nucleotides not matched to a gene: 3. The sequences come from PBMCs, either bulk or a sorted T-cell subset (CD4+, CD8+, memory, or dextramer-sorted; not recorded which), collected on the day of the yellow fever booster vaccination. The chain has TRBV7-2 and TRBJ1-1; 8 positions agree with TRBD1. The sequence was obtained from a man younger than 40 who received the YFV17D yellow fever vaccine. The CDR3 coding sequence is TGTGCCAGCATGGGACAGGCAAACACTGAAGCTTTCTTT. Amino acids: CASMGQANTEAFF.